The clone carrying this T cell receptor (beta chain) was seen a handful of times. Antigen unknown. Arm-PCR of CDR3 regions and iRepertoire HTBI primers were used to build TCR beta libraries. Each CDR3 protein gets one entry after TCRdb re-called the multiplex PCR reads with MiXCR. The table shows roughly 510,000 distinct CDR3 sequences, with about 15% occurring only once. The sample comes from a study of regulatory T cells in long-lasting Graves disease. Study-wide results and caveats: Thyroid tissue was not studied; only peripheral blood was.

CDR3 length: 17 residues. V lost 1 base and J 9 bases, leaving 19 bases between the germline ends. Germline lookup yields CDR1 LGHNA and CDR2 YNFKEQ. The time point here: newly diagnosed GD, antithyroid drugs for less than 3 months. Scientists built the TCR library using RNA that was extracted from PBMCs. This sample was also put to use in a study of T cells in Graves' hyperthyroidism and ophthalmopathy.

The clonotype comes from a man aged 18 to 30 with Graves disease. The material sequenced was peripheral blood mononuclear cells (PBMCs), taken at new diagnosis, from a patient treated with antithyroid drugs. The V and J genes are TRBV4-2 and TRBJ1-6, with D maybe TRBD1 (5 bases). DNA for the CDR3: TGTGCCAGCAGCCAAGTCGGGACTCAAGGGGAGACTTCACCCCTCCACTTT. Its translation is CASSQVGTQGETSPLHF.